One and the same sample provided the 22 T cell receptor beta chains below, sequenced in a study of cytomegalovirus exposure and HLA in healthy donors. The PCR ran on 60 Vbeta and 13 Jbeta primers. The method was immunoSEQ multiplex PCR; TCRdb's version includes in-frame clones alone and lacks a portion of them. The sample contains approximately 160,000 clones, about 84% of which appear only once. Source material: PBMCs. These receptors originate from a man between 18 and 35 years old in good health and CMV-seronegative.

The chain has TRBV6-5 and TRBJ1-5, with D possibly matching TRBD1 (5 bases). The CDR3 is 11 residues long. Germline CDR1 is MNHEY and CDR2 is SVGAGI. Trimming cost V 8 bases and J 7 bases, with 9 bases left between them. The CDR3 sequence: CASADRQPQHF. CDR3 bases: TGTGCCAGCGCAGACAGACAGCCCCAGCATTTT.

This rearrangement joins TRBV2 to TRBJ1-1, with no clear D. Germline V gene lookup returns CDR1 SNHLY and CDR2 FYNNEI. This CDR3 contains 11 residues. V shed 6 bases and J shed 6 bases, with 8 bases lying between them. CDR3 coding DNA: TGTGCCAGCAGGGAGGACGCTGAAGCTTTCTTT. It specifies CASREDAEAFF.

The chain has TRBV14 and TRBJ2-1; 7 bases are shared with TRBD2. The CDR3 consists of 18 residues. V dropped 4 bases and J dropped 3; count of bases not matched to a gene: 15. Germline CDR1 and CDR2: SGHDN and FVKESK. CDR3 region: CASSPLFRSGARYNEQFF. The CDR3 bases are TGTGCCAGCAGCCCTCTGTTTCGAAGCGGGGCCCGCTACAATGAGCAGTTCTTC.

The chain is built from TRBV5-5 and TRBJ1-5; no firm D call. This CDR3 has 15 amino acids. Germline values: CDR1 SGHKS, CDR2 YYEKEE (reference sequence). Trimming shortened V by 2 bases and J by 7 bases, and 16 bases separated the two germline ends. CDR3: CASSLFGGGHQPQHF. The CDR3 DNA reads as TGTGCCAGCAGCTTATTTGGTGGAGGGCACCAGCCCCAGCATTTT.

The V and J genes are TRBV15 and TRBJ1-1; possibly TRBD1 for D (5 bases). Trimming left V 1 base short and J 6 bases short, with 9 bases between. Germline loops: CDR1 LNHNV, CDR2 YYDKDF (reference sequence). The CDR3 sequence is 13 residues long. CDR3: CATSRAGPSEAFF. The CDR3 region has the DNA TGTGCCACCAGCAGAGCAGGGCCCTCTGAAGCTTTCTTT. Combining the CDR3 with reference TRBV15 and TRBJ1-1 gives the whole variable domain DAMVIQNPRYQVTQFGKPVTLSCSQTLNHNVMYWYQQKSSQAPKLLFHYYDKDFNNEADTPDNFQSRRPNTSFCFLDIRSPGLGDTAMYLCATSRAGPSEAFFGQGTRLTVV.

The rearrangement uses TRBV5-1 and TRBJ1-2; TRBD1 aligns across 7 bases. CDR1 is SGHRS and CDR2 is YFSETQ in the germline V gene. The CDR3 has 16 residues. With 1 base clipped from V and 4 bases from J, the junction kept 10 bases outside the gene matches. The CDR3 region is CASSLSFGDSTYGYTF. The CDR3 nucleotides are TGCGCCAGCAGCTTGTCGTTTGGGGACAGCACCTATGGCTACACCTTC.

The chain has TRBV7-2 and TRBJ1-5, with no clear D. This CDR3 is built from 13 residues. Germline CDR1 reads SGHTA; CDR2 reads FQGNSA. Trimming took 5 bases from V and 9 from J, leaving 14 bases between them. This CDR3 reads CASSTVPGGPQHF. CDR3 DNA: TGTGCCAGCAGCACGGTCCCCGGTGGGCCCCAGCATTTT.

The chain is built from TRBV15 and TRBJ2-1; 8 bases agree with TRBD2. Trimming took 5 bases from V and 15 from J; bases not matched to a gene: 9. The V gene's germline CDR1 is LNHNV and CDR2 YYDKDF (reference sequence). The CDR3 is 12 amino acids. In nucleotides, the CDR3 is TGTGCCACCAGCGGAGCGGGAGAGCAGCTGTTCTTC. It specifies CATSGAGEQLFF.

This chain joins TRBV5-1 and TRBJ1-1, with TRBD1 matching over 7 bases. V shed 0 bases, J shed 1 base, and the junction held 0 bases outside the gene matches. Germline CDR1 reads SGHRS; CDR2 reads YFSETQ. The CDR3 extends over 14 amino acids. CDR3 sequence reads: CASSLGDRNTEAFF. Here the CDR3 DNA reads TGCGCCAGCAGCTTGGGGGACAGGAACACTGAAGCTTTCTTT.

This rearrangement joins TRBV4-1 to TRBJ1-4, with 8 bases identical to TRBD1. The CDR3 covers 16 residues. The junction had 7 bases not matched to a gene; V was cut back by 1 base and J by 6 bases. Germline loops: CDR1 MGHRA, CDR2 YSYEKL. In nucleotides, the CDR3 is TGCGCCAGCAGCCAAGGGGACGAGACAGGGGATGAAAAACTGTTTTTT. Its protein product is CASSQGDETGDEKLFF.

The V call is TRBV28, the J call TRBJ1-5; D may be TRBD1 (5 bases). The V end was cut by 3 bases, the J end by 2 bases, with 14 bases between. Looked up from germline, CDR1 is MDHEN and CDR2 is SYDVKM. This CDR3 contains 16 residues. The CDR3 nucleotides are TGTGCCAGCAGTTTGGTGGAGGGCAGGGGCAATCAGCCCCAGCATTTT. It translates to CASSLVEGRGNQPQHF.

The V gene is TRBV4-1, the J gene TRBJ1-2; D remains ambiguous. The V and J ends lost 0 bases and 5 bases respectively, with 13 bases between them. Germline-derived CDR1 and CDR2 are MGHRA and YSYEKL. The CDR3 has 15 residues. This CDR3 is CASSQESAVIYGYTF. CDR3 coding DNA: TGCGCCAGCAGCCAAGAGTCCGCAGTTATATATGGCTACACCTTC.

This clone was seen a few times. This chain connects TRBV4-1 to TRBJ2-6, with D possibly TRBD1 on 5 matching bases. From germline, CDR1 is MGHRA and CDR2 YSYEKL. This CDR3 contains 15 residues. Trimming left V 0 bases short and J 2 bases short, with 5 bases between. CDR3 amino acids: CASSQEGAGANVLTF. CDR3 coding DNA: TGCGCCAGCAGCCAAGAAGGGGCTGGGGCCAACGTCCTGACTTTC.

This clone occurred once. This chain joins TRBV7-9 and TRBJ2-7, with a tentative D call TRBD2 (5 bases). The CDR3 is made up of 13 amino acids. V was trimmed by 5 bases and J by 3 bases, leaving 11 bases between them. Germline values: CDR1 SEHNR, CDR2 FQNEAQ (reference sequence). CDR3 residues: CASSDRTGYEQYF. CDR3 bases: TGTGCCAGCAGCGACCGGACTGGCTACGAGCAGTACTTC.

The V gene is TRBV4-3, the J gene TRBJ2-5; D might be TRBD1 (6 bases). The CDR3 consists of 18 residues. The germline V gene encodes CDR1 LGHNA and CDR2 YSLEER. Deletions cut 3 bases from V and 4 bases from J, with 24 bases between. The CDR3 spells CASSQVTSGQPFVETQYF. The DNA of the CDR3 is TGCGCCAGCAGCCAGGTTACTTCAGGACAGCCTTTCGTAGAGACCCAGTACTTC.

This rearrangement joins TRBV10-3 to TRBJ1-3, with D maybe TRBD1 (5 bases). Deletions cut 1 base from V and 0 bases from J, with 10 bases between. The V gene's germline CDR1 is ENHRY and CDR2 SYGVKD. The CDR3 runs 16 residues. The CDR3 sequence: CAISEFGGSSGNTIYF. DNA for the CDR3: TGTGCCATCAGTGAGTTCGGGGGATCCTCTGGAAACACCATATATTTT.

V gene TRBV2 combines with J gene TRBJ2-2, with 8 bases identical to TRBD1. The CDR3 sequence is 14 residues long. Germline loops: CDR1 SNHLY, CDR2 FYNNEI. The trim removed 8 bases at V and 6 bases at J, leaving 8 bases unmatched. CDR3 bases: TGTGCCAGCCTCCGGGACAGGTCCTCCGGGGAGCTGTTTTTT. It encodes CASLRDRSSGELFF.

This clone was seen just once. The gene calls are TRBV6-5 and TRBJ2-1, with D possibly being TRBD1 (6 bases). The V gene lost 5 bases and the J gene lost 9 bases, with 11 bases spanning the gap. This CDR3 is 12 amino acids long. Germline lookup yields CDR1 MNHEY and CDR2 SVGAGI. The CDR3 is CASSIRGSEQFF. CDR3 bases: TGTGCCAGCAGTATAAGGGGGTCTGAGCAGTTCTTC.

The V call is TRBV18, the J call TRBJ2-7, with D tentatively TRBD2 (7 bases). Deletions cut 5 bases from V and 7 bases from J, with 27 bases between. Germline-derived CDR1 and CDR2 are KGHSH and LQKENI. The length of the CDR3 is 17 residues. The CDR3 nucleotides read TGTGCCAGCTCATCGTTGGCTAAGGGGGGGCCTTTGCGGGAGCAGTACTTC. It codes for CASSSLAKGGPLREQYF.

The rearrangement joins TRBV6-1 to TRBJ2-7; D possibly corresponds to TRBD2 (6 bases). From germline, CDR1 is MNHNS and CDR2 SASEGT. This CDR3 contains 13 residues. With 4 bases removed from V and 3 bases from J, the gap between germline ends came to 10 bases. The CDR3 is CASSGGLYYEQYF. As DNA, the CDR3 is TGTGCCAGCAGTGGGGGACTTTACTACGAGCAGTACTTC.

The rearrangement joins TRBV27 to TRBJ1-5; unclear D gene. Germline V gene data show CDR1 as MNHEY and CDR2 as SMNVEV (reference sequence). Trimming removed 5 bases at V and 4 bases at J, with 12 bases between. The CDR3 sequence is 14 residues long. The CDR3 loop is CASSDLGVNQPQHF. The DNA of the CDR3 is TGTGCCAGCAGTGACCTCGGGGTGAATCAGCCCCAGCATTTT.

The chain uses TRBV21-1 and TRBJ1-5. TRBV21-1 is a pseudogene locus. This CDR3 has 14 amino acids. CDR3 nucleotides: TGTGCCAGCATGGGGGGATGGGGCAATCAGCCCCAGCATTTT. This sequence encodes CASMGGWGNQPQHF.